The sequence of this TCR beta chain was determined in a study of patients and donors after allogeneic stem cell transplantation. TCRdb re-analysed the RT-PCR reads in MiXCR, keeping a single row per CDR3 protein. The table records hundreds of thousands of distinct CDR3 sequences, 16% of them present only once. The CDR3 runs to 12 residues. V gave up 5 bases and J gave up 8 bases; unmatched junction bases: 3. The sample holds a few counts of this clonotype. Source material: blood, either unsorted or a sorted T cell fraction (not recorded which). The chain carries TRBV12-3 or TRBV12-4 and TRBJ2-1, with 7 bases that match TRBD2. The TCR sequence derives from a human donor who was either an allogeneic HSCT recipient or a stem cell or donor lymphocyte infusion donor (not recorded which). It is not recorded whose cells these are; they may come from a transplant donor. Here the CDR3 reads CASSPAGDEQFF. The CDR3 DNA follows: TGTGCCAGCAGTCCGGCGGGGGATGAGCAGTTCTTC.